This T cell receptor (beta chain) was sequenced in a study of lymphopenia after photon versus proton radiotherapy (dated by TCRdb to between 2019 and 2020). For the wider study: In patients with gastrointestinal tumors who developed high-grade lymphopenia, the study compared the immunological effects of photon radiation therapy with those of proton radiation therapy. The roughly 18 patients in the cohort had gastrointestinal tumors, were treated with either photon or proton therapy, and subsequently developed lymphopenia. The study aimed to characterize how the two radiation modalities differ in their impact on the immune system. Summary of the overall study and its limitations: Relative stability during treatment was observed in proton-treated patients, whereas loss of naive T cells and TCR diversity and gain of effector/memory populations were observed in photon-treated patients. The authors looked at the survival association only in patients who died, and they framed better survival with proton therapy as a possibility rather than a demonstrated result. After the lymphocyte count nadir, photon-treated repertoires showed oligoclonal expansion, especially of CD8+ Temra cells, which drove the drop in diversity. Among patients across the cohort who died, overall survival time showed an inverse correlation with a larger post-nadir drop in TCR diversity.

The library was made by the immunoSEQ multiplex PCR assay. Alongside multiparametric flow cytometry, deep sequencing of rearranged TCR beta loci was used to profile the T cell repertoires. TCRdb took over this immuneACCESS table, retaining in-frame rearrangements with V and J assigned. Such tables are incomplete; in checked studies, under half of the missing clones stem from an unresolved V gene, and the remainder is unexplained. For this sample the table gives roughly 13,000 clones, of which about 88% were detected only once. The ten largest clonotypes hold around 3.3% of the sample. For CDR1 and CDR2, the germline V gene lists SGHTA and FQGNSA. The CDR3 goes from the cysteine to the phenylalanine over 13 residues. The read is trimmed to its CDR3 DNA, 39 bases read in frame from base 1. The V and J ends are trimmed by 5 bases and 3 bases, leaving 9 bases between them. Details on this clone: Its antigen target is currently unknown. No per-base quality is available; no much larger clone lies one base away.

The sequenced sample was peripheral blood, obtained from a patient treated with photon-based radiotherapy. The TCR comes from a man in his 60s with pancreatic cancer. The chain couples TRBV7-2 to TRBJ2-3; possibly the D gene is TRBD2, per 5 matching bases. The DNA sequence reads TGTGCCAGCAGCCAGGACTCTACAGATACGCAGTATTTT. Translated, this is CASSQDSTDTQYF.